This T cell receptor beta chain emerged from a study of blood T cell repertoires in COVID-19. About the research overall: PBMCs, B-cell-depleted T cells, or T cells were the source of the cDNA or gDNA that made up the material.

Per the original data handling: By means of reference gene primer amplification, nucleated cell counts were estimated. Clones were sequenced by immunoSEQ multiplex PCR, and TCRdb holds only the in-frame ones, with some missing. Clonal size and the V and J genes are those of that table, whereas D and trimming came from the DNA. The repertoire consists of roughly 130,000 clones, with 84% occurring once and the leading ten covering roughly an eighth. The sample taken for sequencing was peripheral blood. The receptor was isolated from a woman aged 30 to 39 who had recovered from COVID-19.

The CDR3 is CASSSRGQRMNGYTF. The CDR3 nucleotides are TGTGCCAGCAGCTCTCGTGGACAGCGGATGAATGGCTACACCTTC. This chain links TRBV7-2 with TRBJ1-2; tentative D call: TRBD1 (6 bases). The CDR3 totals 15 residues. The germline V and J ends were trimmed by 4 bases and 6 bases, with 18 bases remaining between them. Germline CDR1 reads SGHTA; CDR2 reads FQGNSA.